Listed below are T cell receptor beta chains from one sample, sequenced in a study of vaccination and CD4 T cells after COVID-19. Which antigens these TCRs recognize remains unknown. Each CDR3 protein gets one entry after TCRdb re-called the PCR reads with MiXCR. The table has more than 10,000 distinct CDR3 sequences, around a third seen once. Material: cultured CD4+ T cells from blood. The receptors shown here come from a human donor with COVID-19. Each CDR3 is given with its conserved first and last residue. D genes are given only for firm matches. Size values are once, few and many counts, or a class for expanded clones, and some rows have none.

v_gene	j_gene	d_gene	abundance	CDR3aa	CDR3nt
TRBV20-1	TRBJ2-3	TRBD2	few	CSVTPGGGTSASTDTQYF	TGCAGTGTCACACCGGGCGGGGGGACCAGCGCTAGCACAGATACGCAGTATTTT
TRBV30	TRBJ2-5	TRBD2	few	CAWSVVGGGETQYF	TGTGCCTGGAGTGTAGTCGGGGGGGGAGAGACCCAGTACTTC
TRBV6-5	TRBJ1-1	NA	NA	CASSSRPGLNVFF	TGTGCCAGCAGTTCCCGGCCGGGGTTAAACGTTTTCTTT
TRBV6-1	TRBJ1-2	TRBD1	few	CASSPRTGALLGYTF	TGTGCCAGCAGTCCCCGGACAGGGGCCCTTCTTGGCTACACCTTC
TRBV20-1	TRBJ2-2	NA	NA	CSARGQGSRNTGELFF	TGCAGTGCTAGAGGGCAGGGATCCCGGAACACCGGGGAGCTGTTTTTT
TRBV7-9	TRBJ2-2	NA	NA	CASRTRDSLNTGELFF	TGTGCCAGCAGAACCAGGGACTCCCTGAACACCGGGGAGCTGTTTTTT
TRBV5-1	TRBJ2-1	NA	NA	CASSEQAGSSYNEQFF	TGCGCCAGCAGCGAACAGGCAGGGAGCTCCTACAATGAGCAGTTCTTC
TRBV6-1	TRBJ1-1	NA	NA	CASILRGNVNTEAFF	TGTGCCAGCATCTTACGGGGAAATGTGAACACTGAAGCTTTCTTT
TRBV5-1	TRBJ1-1	NA	once	CASTLDTGTEAFF	TGCGCCAGCACCCTCGATACCGGCACTGAAGCTTTCTTT
TRBV7-2	TRBJ2-1	TRBD2	NA	CASSRGSGGADNEQFF	TGTGCCAGCAGCCGGGGAAGCGGGGGGGCCGACAATGAGCAGTTCTTC
TRBV7-2	TRBJ1-2	TRBD1	few	CASSGQGGYYGYTF	TGTGCCAGCAGCGGACAGGGTGGGTACTATGGCTACACCTTC
TRBV20-1	TRBJ2-3	NA	few	CSARDLGAGTDTQYF	TGCAGTGCTAGAGATTTAGGGGCGGGCACAGATACGCAGTATTTT
TRBV6-2/TRBV6-3	TRBJ1-2	TRBD1	few	CASSTGQGRYGYTF	TGTGCCAGCAGCACGGGACAGGGACGCTATGGCTACACCTTC
TRBV18	TRBJ1-2	NA	NA	CASSPAVQEGYTF	TGTGCCAGCTCACCAGCAGTCCAGGAGGGCTACACCTTC
TRBV5-1	TRBJ2-5	TRBD2	NA	CASTSGGNKGGETQYF	TGCGCCAGTACTAGCGGGGGCAACAAAGGGGGAGAGACCCAGTACTTC
TRBV11-2	TRBJ1-5	NA	NA	CASSVNRDQPQHF	TGTGCCAGCAGCGTAAACAGGGATCAGCCCCAGCATTTT
TRBV28	TRBJ1-6	NA	few	CAVDPSRNSPLHF	TGTGCCGTGGACCCGTCCCGTAATTCACCCCTCCACTTT
TRBV11-1	TRBJ2-1	TRBD2	NA	CASSLRKRGGGTYNEQFF	TGTGCCAGCAGCTTAAGAAAGCGGGGGGGCGGGACCTACAATGAGCAGTTCTTC
TRBV28	TRBJ1-3	NA	NA	CASSFWPGRLSGNTIYF	TGTGCCAGCAGTTTTTGGCCGGGGCGTCTCTCTGGAAACACCATATATTTT
TRBV6-1	TRBJ2-1	TRBD2	NA	CASSERGGVNEQFF	TGTGCCAGCAGTGAGCGGGGGGGAGTCAATGAGCAGTTCTTC
TRBV20-1	TRBJ2-3	NA	NA	CSARARDSTDTQYF	TGCAGTGCTAGGGCGCGGGACAGCACAGATACGCAGTATTTT
TRBV18	TRBJ1-2	NA	few	CASSPPQGYGYTF	TGTGCCAGCTCACCGCCCCAGGGCTATGGCTACACCTTC
TRBV20-1	TRBJ2-3	TRBD2	few	CSARQRGTTDTQYF	TGCAGTGCCCGCCAGCGGGGGACCACAGATACGCAGTATTTT
TRBV29-1	TRBJ2-5	NA	NA	CSGTAGSFQETQYF	TGCAGCGGGACAGCCGGAAGCTTCCAAGAGACCCAGTACTTC
TRBV6-1	TRBJ2-1	NA	NA	CASSEGQGLGLGNEQFF	TGTGCCAGCAGTGAAGGACAGGGACTAGGGCTTGGGAATGAGCAGTTCTTC
TRBV6-5	TRBJ2-1	TRBD2	once	CASSYGTSGSLSYNEQFF	TGTGCCAGCAGTTACGGGACTAGCGGGTCCTTGTCCTACAATGAGCAGTTCTTC
TRBV11-3	TRBJ2-3	NA	few	CASSLDPDLQYF	TGTGCCAGCAGCTTAGACCCTGATCTGCAGTATTTT
TRBV20-1	TRBJ2-6	NA	few	CSARDMAGANVLTF	TGCAGTGCTAGAGATATGGCTGGGGCCAACGTCCTGACTTTC
TRBV7-9	TRBJ1-3	NA	few	CASSLRGSSGNTIYF	TGTGCCAGCAGCTTACGCGGATCCTCTGGAAACACCATATATTTT
TRBV12-3/TRBV12-4	TRBJ1-4	NA	once	CASSWSDATNEKLFF	TGTGCCAGCAGTTGGTCAGATGCAACTAATGAAAAACTGTTTTTT
TRBV7-9	TRBJ2-3	NA	NA	CASSQSRGTTDTQYF	TGTGCCAGCAGCCAGAGCCGGGGGACCACAGATACGCAGTATTTT
TRBV7-2	TRBJ2-3	TRBD2	few	CASSRRLAGSTDTQYF	TGTGCCAGCAGCCGAAGACTAGCGGGGAGCACAGATACGCAGTATTTT
TRBV7-2	TRBJ2-1	TRBD1	few	CASSPRQGANEQFF	TGTGCCAGCAGCCCTCGACAGGGAGCGAATGAGCAGTTCTTC
TRBV29-1	TRBJ1-2	NA	NA	CSILTDHNYGYTF	TGCAGCATTTTGACAGACCACAACTATGGCTACACCTTC
TRBV11-2	TRBJ1-3	NA	few	CASKHRVSGNTIYF	TGTGCCAGCAAACACAGGGTGTCCGGCAACACCATATATTTT
TRBV20-1	TRBJ2-3	TRBD2	few	CSASGTSGTDTQYF	TGCAGTGCTTCCGGGACTAGCGGCACAGATACGCAGTATTTT
TRBV19	TRBJ1-3	TRBD1	few	CASSQGGGSGNTIYF	TGTGCCAGTAGTCAGGGGGGCGGCTCTGGAAACACCATATATTTT
TRBV15	TRBJ2-7	NA	NA	CATSRDLGAPHEQYF	TGTGCCACCAGCAGAGACCTGGGGGCGCCTCACGAGCAGTACTTC
TRBV7-9	TRBJ2-2	TRBD1	NA	CASSSGTGTTGELFF	TGTGCCAGCAGCTCCGGGACAGGGACCACCGGGGAGCTGTTTTTT
TRBV7-3	TRBJ2-3	NA	NA	CASSSIAGSTDTQYF	TGTGCCAGCAGCTCCATCGCGGGGAGCACAGATACGCAGTATTTT
TRBV6-1	TRBJ1-2	NA	few	CASSLPDYGYTF	TGTGCCAGCAGTCTTCCGGACTATGGCTACACCTTC
TRBV6-2/TRBV6-3	TRBJ2-3	NA	few	CASSPSQGRGRTDTQYF	TGTGCCAGCAGTCCCTCCCAGGGACGGGGGCGCACAGATACGCAGTATTTT
TRBV20-1	TRBJ1-2	TRBD1	few	CSARDTGAANYGYTF	TGCAGTGCTAGAGATACAGGGGCGGCTAACTATGGCTACACCTTC
TRBV28	TRBJ2-7	NA	NA	CASHYGGQYEQYF	TGTGCCAGCCACTATGGGGGACAATACGAGCAGTACTTC
TRBV5-1	TRBJ2-5	NA	NA	CASSLGFSGYQETQYF	TGCGCCAGCAGCTTGGGGTTTTCGGGTTACCAAGAGACCCAGTACTTC
TRBV27	TRBJ2-2	NA	NA	CASSFGGSNTGELFF	TGTGCCAGCAGTTTTGGGGGGTCGAACACCGGGGAGCTGTTTTTT
TRBV7-2	TRBJ1-2	NA	few	CASSLRLGYTF	TGTGCCAGCAGCTTAAGGTTGGGCTACACCTTC
TRBV24-1	TRBJ2-3	TRBD2	NA	CATSDPSGASTDTQYF	TGTGCCACCAGTGATCCTAGCGGAGCTAGCACAGATACGCAGTATTTT
TRBV5-1	TRBJ2-3	NA	once	CASSGAGAGSDTQYF	TGCGCCAGCAGTGGTGCGGGGGCGGGCTCAGATACGCAGTATTTT
TRBV5-4	TRBJ2-4	NA	NA	CASSLDSVIQYF	TGTGCCAGCAGCTTGGATAGCGTCATTCAGTACTTC
TRBV6-2/TRBV6-3	TRBJ2-1	TRBD2	few	CASITSGTAYNEQFF	TGTGCCAGCATCACTAGCGGAACCGCCTACAATGAGCAGTTCTTC
TRBV11-1	TRBJ2-7	TRBD1	NA	CASSYGQAYEQYF	TGTGCCAGCAGTTACGGACAGGCCTACGAGCAGTACTTC
TRBV5-1	TRBJ2-3	NA	NA	CASSRDVTDTQYF	TGCGCCAGCAGCAGGGATGTCACAGATACGCAGTATTTT
TRBV30	TRBJ2-5	NA	medium-sized	CAWSDGAAKTQYF	TGTGCCTGGAGCGATGGAGCGGCAAAGACCCAGTACTTC
TRBV6-1	TRBJ1-2	NA	NA	CASKGTGNYGYTF	TGTGCCAGCAAAGGGACCGGTAACTATGGCTACACCTTC
TRBV5-5	TRBJ2-2	NA	few	CASSILITGELFF	TGTGCCAGCAGCATTCTCATCACCGGGGAGCTGTTTTTT
TRBV6-1	TRBJ2-1	NA	few	CASRASTGSMNEQFF	TGTGCCAGCAGGGCATCGACCGGGTCTATGAATGAGCAGTTCTTC